This T cell receptor (beta chain) was sequenced for a study of glioma-infiltrating T cells. In the study overall: Sequencing aimed for about 4- to 11-fold coverage of about a million peripheral T cells. Regarding the study as a whole: CDR3 overlap between tissue and blood was very small. A blood CDR3 motif signature was depleted in highly divergent patients.

This clonotype occurred once. Its specificity is unknown. Trimming left V 6 bases short and J 0 bases short, with 9 bases between. The CDR3 totals 12 residues. CDR1 is SQVTM, CDR2 ANQGSEA, per germline. Amplification of TCR alpha and beta CDR3 regions from RNA used iRepertoire nested multiplex PCR. Input was roughly 85-400 ng of tissue mRNA or PBMC total RNA. TCRdb ran MiXCR on the multiplex PCR reads and lists one entry per CDR3 protein. The sample has 300,000 to 400,000 distinct CDR3 sequences; roughly two fifths are singletons. The sequence came from a human donor with low-grade glioma or glioblastoma, undergoing nonglioma brain surgery, or in good health (not recorded which). The sequenced material came from glioma tissue, nonneoplastic brain tissue, or PBMCs (not recorded which). The rearrangement links TRBV29-1 to TRBJ2-7; D is unclear. DNA for the CDR3: TGCAGCGTCATTCTTTCCTCCTACGAGCAGTACTTC. Translated: CSVILSSYEQYF.